The TCR beta chain under discussion was sequenced for a study of T cells in Graves' hyperthyroidism and ophthalmopathy. This clonotype was seen many times. Germline CDR1 LNHNV, CDR2 YYDKDF (reference sequence). The ends were cut back, 5 bases at V and 4 bases at J, with 10 bases in the middle. This CDR3 contains 13 residues. TCR beta CDR3 regions were amplified from RNA. Initially, a first-round RT-PCR of the TCR CDR3 employed the HTBI primer set. TCRdb used MiXCR to reprocess the multiplex PCR reads, holding one entry per CDR3 protein. The sample shows 300,000 to 400,000 distinct CDR3 sequences, 11% to 15% of them seen only once.

Input material: blood. The chain recombines TRBV15 with TRBJ2-3; the D is unclear. This sequence originates from a woman aged 30 to 39 with Graves' hyperthyroidism. CDR3 in amino acids: CATSGSGADTQYF. The CDR3 DNA reads TGTGCCACCAGCGGTTCCGGAGCAGATACGCAGTATTTT.